Listed below are T cell receptor beta chains from one sample, sequenced in a study of T cell repertoires in cytomegalovirus infection. TCRdb reprocessed the reads via MiXCR and lists one record per CDR3 protein. This table has under 150,000 distinct CDR3 sequences, roughly a quarter appearing once. Which antigens these TCRs recognize remains unknown. The material sequenced was PBMCs, sequenced either directly or after in vitro stimulation (not recorded which). Receptor source: a human donor in good health (CMV status not recorded). Some clones in this sample may be carry-over from other donors' samples. CDR3s include the opening cysteine and the closing phenylalanine or tryptophan. D genes are given only for firm matches. Not all rows give a size; the values are once, few, many and, for expanded clones, a class.

D: TRBD2; J: TRBJ2-5; size: -; V: TRBV27; CDR3: CASSWAPPPSGGSWETQYF; DNA: TGTGCCAGCAGTTGGGCCCCCCCACCTAGCGGTGGGTCATGGGAGACCCAGTACTTC
D: -; J: TRBJ1-1; size: few; V: TRBV10-3; CDR3: CAISESRDIPLF; DNA: TGTGCCATCAGTGAGTCCCGGGACATTCCTCTCTTT
D: -; J: TRBJ2-7; size: -; V: TRBV7-2; CDR3: CASSESRVSYEQYF; DNA: TGTGCCAGCAGCGAATCCAGGGTATCCTACGAGCAGTACTTC
D: TRBD1; J: TRBJ1-1; size: -; V: TRBV12-3/TRBV12-4; CDR3: CASSRRTGERAEAFF; DNA: TGTGCCAGCAGTCGAAGGACAGGGGAGAGGGCTGAAGCTTTCTTT
D: -; J: TRBJ2-2; size: few; V: TRBV6-2/TRBV6-3; CDR3: CASSYPLQANTGELFF; DNA: TGTGCCAGCAGTTATCCATTGCAGGCTAACACCGGGGAGCTGTTTTTT
D: -; J: TRBJ2-7; size: -; V: TRBV7-2; CDR3: CASSGRQTYEQYF; DNA: TGTGCCAGCAGCGGACGACAGACCTACGAGCAGTACTTC
D: -; J: TRBJ2-2; size: -; V: TRBV11-2; CDR3: CASSLQGPNTGELFF; DNA: TGTGCCAGCAGCTTACAGGGTCCGAACACCGGGGAGCTGTTTTTT
D: TRBD1; J: TRBJ2-1; size: -; V: TRBV11-2; CDR3: CASSLIGGQGTEQFF; DNA: TGTGCCAGCAGCTTAATCGGGGGACAGGGGACTGAGCAGTTCTTC
D: TRBD2; J: TRBJ2-3; size: -; V: TRBV7-8; CDR3: CASSQQKLALHGTDTQYF; DNA: TGTGCCAGCAGCCAACAAAAACTAGCGCTGCACGGCACAGATACGCAGTATTTT
D: -; J: TRBJ1-2; size: few; V: TRBV7-2; CDR3: CASSPYVSRPRGGYGYTF; DNA: TGTGCCAGCAGCCCTTACGTTTCCCGGCCTCGAGGCGGCTATGGCTACACCTTC
D: -; J: TRBJ1-3; size: -; V: TRBV10-3; CDR3: CAITSKSPSSGNTIYF; DNA: TGTGCCATCACTAGCAAGAGTCCGAGCTCTGGAAACACCATATATTTT
D: TRBD1; J: TRBJ2-6; size: many; V: TRBV12-3/TRBV12-4; CDR3: CASGQGGSGANVLTF; DNA: TGTGCCAGTGGACAGGGGGGATCTGGGGCCAACGTCCTGACTTTC
D: -; J: TRBJ2-3; size: -; V: TRBV18; CDR3: CASSETESSTDTQYF; DNA: TGTGCCAGCTCCGAGACGGAATCTAGCACAGATACGCAGTATTTT
D: -; J: TRBJ2-3; size: -; V: TRBV12-3/TRBV12-4; CDR3: CASSPSRAGPPSTDTQYF; DNA: TGTGCCAGCAGCCCCAGCCGGGCCGGGCCCCCGAGCACAGATACGCAGTATTTT
D: -; J: TRBJ1-1; size: many; V: TRBV7-2; CDR3: CASSLSNTEAFF; DNA: TGTGCCAGCAGCTTATCGAACACTGAAGCTTTCTTT
D: TRBD2; J: TRBJ2-1; size: -; V: TRBV19; CDR3: CASTRSRTSGSNEQFF; DNA: TGTGCCAGTACTCGATCGAGGACTAGCGGAAGCAATGAGCAGTTCTTC